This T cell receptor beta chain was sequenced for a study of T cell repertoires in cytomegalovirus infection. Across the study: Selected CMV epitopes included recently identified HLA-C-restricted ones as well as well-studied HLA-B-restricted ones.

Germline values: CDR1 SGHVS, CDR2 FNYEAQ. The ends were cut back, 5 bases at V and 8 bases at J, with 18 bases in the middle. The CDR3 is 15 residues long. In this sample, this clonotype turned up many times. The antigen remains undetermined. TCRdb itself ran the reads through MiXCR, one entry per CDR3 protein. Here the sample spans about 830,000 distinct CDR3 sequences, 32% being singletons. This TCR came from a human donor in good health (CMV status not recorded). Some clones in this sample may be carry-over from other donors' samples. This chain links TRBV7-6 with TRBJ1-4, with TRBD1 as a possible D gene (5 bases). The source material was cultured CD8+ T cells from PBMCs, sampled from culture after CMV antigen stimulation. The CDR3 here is CASSPTDIWGEKLFF. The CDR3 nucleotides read TGTGCCAGCAGCCCAACGGACATCTGGGGGGAAAAACTGTTTTTT.